This passage covers 27 T cell receptor beta chains from one sample sequenced in a study of T cells after somatic rescue of genetic block. This table comes from immunoSEQ multiplex PCR, and its TCRdb copy is limited to in-frame clones, with some not included. The sample lists 65,000 to 70,000 clones; roughly nine tenths were seen once. Sequenced sample: peripheral blood mononuclear cells (PBMCs). The receptors were sampled from a middle-aged man.

Here the CDR3 reads CASSRYRGTDTQYF. The CDR3 DNA follows: TGTGCCAGCAGCCGATACAGGGGCACAGATACGCAGTATTTT. V is TRBV5-8 and J is TRBJ2-3; maybe TRBD1 (6 bases). This CDR3 is 14 amino acids long. Germline V gene sequence: CDR1 SGHTS, CDR2 YDEGEE. Trimming stripped 4 bases from V and 1 base from J, with 10 bases between.

The CDR3 nucleotides read TGCGCCAGCAGCTCTACAGGGACAGGGAGCGAGCAGTACTTC. Its translation is CASSSTGTGSEQYF. The chain links TRBV5-1 to TRBJ2-7, with 9 bases fitting TRBD1. This CDR3 contains 14 residues. Germline values: CDR1 SGHRS, CDR2 YFSETQ. J was trimmed by 6 bases and V by 3 bases; bases with no gene match: 7.

This chain connects TRBV9 to TRBJ2-1; 7 positions agree with TRBD1. Germline trimming cut 0 bases from V and 6 bases from J; bases unmatched to any gene: 3. CDR1 and CDR2 (germline): SGDLS, YYNGEE. The CDR3 covers 14 residues. CDR3: CASSVGGTVNEQFF. In nucleotides, the CDR3 is TGTGCCAGCAGCGTAGGAGGGACAGTCAATGAGCAGTTCTTC.

This clone was detected once. This sequence joins TRBV5-4 and TRBJ2-1; the D gene is possibly TRBD1 (5 bases). The germline V and J ends were trimmed by 5 bases and 5 bases, with 20 bases remaining between them. The CDR3 sequence is 16 residues long. CDR1 and CDR2 (germline): SGHNT, YYREEE (reference sequence). The CDR3 here is CASRTQEQGRHNEQFF. In nucleotides, the CDR3 is TGTGCCAGCAGGACTCAAGAGCAGGGTAGGCACAATGAGCAGTTCTTC. The full variable domain, completed using reference TRBV5-4 and TRBJ2-1, is ETGVTQSPTHLIKTRGQQVTLRCSSQSGHNTVSWYQQALGQGPQFIFQYYREEENGRGNFPPRFSGLQFPNYSSELNVNALELDDSALYLCASRTQEQGRHNEQFFGPGTRLTVL.

The V call is TRBV7-6, the J call TRBJ1-5; D unresolved. Trimming cost V 1 base and J 2 bases, with 9 bases left between them. CDR3 size: 15 residues. From germline, CDR1 is SGHVS and CDR2 FNYEAQ. This chain's CDR3 is CASSLGVIGNQPQHF. CDR3 DNA sequence: TGTGCCAGCAGCTTAGGGGTCATCGGCAATCAGCCCCAGCATTTT.

This chain connects TRBV7-2 to TRBJ2-5, with 9 bases lining up with TRBD1. Germline CDR1 and CDR2: SGHTA and FQGNSA. This CDR3 region has 15 residues. Trimming took 1 base from V and 4 from J; bases not matched to a gene: 4. The CDR3 protein is CASSLGGTGRETQYF. CDR3 nucleotides: TGTGCCAGCAGCTTAGGTGGGACAGGGAGAGAGACCCAGTACTTC.

The V gene is TRBV27, the J gene TRBJ2-5; D possibly corresponds to TRBD1 (5 bases). The end of the DNA aligns better with TRBJ2-7, so the J call may be wrong. The CDR3 is made up of 12 amino acids. Germline V CDR1 and CDR2: MNHEY, SMNVEV (reference sequence). The chain's CDR3 is CASSFVGHEQYF. The CDR3 DNA sequence: TGTGCCAGCAGTTTCGTGGGGCACGAGCAGTACTTC.

J is TRBJ1-3 and V is TRBV25-1; D is perhaps TRBD1 (6 bases). Germline assignment: CDR1 MGHDK and CDR2 SYGVNS. Trimming cost V 6 bases and J 4 bases, with 16 bases left between them. The CDR3 consists of 15 residues. CDR3 sequence (DNA): TGTGCCAGCAGGGAAAACAGGGTTGCCGGAAACACCATATATTTT. It encodes CASRENRVAGNTIYF.

The V call is TRBV7-2, the J call TRBJ1-1; 9 nucleotides align to TRBD1. The CDR3 covers 16 residues. CDR1 is SGHTA, CDR2 FQGNSA, per germline. V trimming: 5 bases; J trimming: 0 bases; junction bases outside the gene matches: 7. The CDR3 DNA follows: TGTGCCAGCAGCCCGCGGACAGGGGCGATGAACACTGAAGCTTTCTTT. Residues: CASSPRTGAMNTEAFF.

Only a few counts were recorded for this clone. This rearrangement joins TRBV7-9 to TRBJ1-6; 7 bases are a match to TRBD1. CDR1 and CDR2 from the germline V gene are SEHNR and FQNEAQ (reference sequence). The CDR3 sequence is 15 residues long. With 6 bases clipped from V and 6 bases from J, the junction kept 8 bases outside the gene matches. CDR3 nucleotide sequence: TGTGCCAGCAGTCTCGAGGGGACAGCTAATTCACCCCTCCACTTT. Translation: CASSLEGTANSPLHF.

The V and J genes are TRBV28 and TRBJ2-4; D might be TRBD1 (7 bases). The CDR3 is 16 residues long. The germline CDR1 and CDR2 sequences are MDHEN and SYDVKM. Trimming pared 4 bases from V and 1 base from J, leaving 14 bases between. The CDR3 reads CASSSRGVGAKNIQYF. For the CDR3, the DNA is TGTGCCAGCAGTTCCAGGGGGGTAGGGGCCAAAAACATTCAGTACTTC.

Here the CDR3 reads CASSLSPVTNTEAFF. The CDR3 nucleotides read TGTGCCAGCAGCTTATCGCCGGTGACGAACACTGAAGCTTTCTTT. The rearrangement joins TRBV11-2 to TRBJ1-1; D uncertain. The CDR3 consists of 15 residues. Trimming stripped 2 bases from V and 1 base from J, with 11 bases between. The germline V gene has CDR1 SGHAT and CDR2 FQNNGV.

This rearrangement joins TRBV10-2 to TRBJ2-1; D remains unclear. The V end was cut by 1 base, the J end by 0 bases, with 4 bases between. The CDR3 has 14 residues. CDR1 and CDR2 from the germline V gene are WSHSY and SAAADI. The CDR3 DNA follows: TGCGCCAGCAGTGAGTTGAGCTCCTACAATGAGCAGTTCTTC. Its protein product is CASSELSSYNEQFF.

The chain has TRBV4-2 and TRBJ2-1; 7 bases are a match to TRBD1. Germline CDR1 is LGHNA and CDR2 is YNFKEQ. This CDR3 contains 17 residues. V was clipped by 1 base and J by 7 bases; unmatched bases: 13. The CDR3 region is CASSQAVGSGGWNEQFF. CDR3 DNA sequence: TGTGCCAGCAGCCAAGCGGTCGGGTCAGGGGGTTGGAATGAGCAGTTCTTC.

By its share, this clone is medium-sized. The rearrangement uses TRBV5-4 and TRBJ1-2; weak D call: TRBD1 (5 bases). Trimming stripped 3 bases from V and 4 bases from J, with 13 bases between. The germline CDR1 and CDR2 sequences are SGHNT and YYREEE (reference sequence). The length of the CDR3 is 14 residues. CDR3 DNA: TGTGCCAGCAGCTCACACAATCAGGGCTATGGCTACACCTTC. Its protein is CASSSHNQGYGYTF. Variable domain in full (rest from reference TRBV5-4 and TRBJ1-2): ETGVTQSPTHLIKTRGQQVTLRCSSQSGHNTVSWYQQALGQGPQFIFQYYREEENGRGNFPPRFSGLQFPNYSSELNVNALELDDSALYLCASSSHNQGYGYTFGSGTRLTVV.

This chain uses TRBV19 with TRBJ2-7, with 8 bases lining up with TRBD1. V shed 6 bases and J 2 bases; nucleotides not matched to a gene: 3. Germline V gene sequence: CDR1 LNHDA, CDR2 SQIVND (reference sequence). CDR3 length: 13 amino acids. This chain's CDR3 is CASRSGQAYEQYF. DNA of the CDR3: TGTGCCAGTAGGTCGGGACAGGCCTACGAGCAGTACTTC.

The chain carries TRBV7-8 and TRBJ2-7, with 8 bases fitting TRBD2. The V gene end was trimmed by 7 bases and the J gene end by 2 bases; junction bases not matched to a gene: 7. The germline V gene encodes CDR1 SGHVS and CDR2 FQNEAQ. The CDR3 spans 14 residues. In DNA, the CDR3 is TGTGCCAGCACCGTGGATAGCGGGACCTACGAGCAGTACTTC. Amino acid sequence: CASTVDSGTYEQYF.

V gene TRBV19 combines with J gene TRBJ2-7, with 9 bases matching TRBD1. Germline CDR1 LNHDA, CDR2 SQIVND (reference sequence). The CDR3 sequence is 14 residues long. V lost 4 bases, J lost 4 bases, and 5 bases stayed unmatched. CDR3 residues: CASSKRQGVYEQYF. The CDR3 DNA is TGTGCCAGTAGTAAAAGACAGGGGGTGTACGAGCAGTACTTC.

The V and J genes are TRBV4-2 and TRBJ2-1, with 13 bases fitting TRBD2. V shed 3 bases, J shed 8 bases, and the junction held 7 bases outside the gene matches. Germline V gives CDR1 LGHNA, CDR2 YNFKEQ. The CDR3 has 16 residues. This CDR3 is CASSQAGTSGTHEQFF. CDR3 DNA sequence: TGTGCCAGCAGCCAGGCCGGGACTAGCGGGACCCATGAGCAGTTCTTC.

The chain is built from TRBV7-2 and TRBJ2-5; a weak D match, TRBD2 (7 bases). CDR1 is SGHTA, CDR2 FQGNSA, per germline. The CDR3 covers 16 residues. V lost 5 bases, J lost 4 bases, and 20 bases lay in between. DNA for the CDR3: TGTGCCAGCAGCCCCGGGCGGGGGCCTTGGGGAGAGACCCAGTACTTC. Its protein is CASSPGRGPWGETQYF.

This rearrangement joins TRBV5-1 to TRBJ1-2; D is perhaps TRBD1 (5 bases). The CDR3 is made up of 13 amino acids. Germline CDR1 SGHRS, CDR2 YFSETQ. The V end was cut by 6 bases, the J end by 7 bases, with 16 bases between. CDR3 loop: CASTPSGWGGYTF. The CDR3 nucleotides are TGCGCCAGCACACCCTCAGGGTGGGGTGGCTACACCTTC.

The chain recombines TRBV7-8 with TRBJ2-3, with 7 bases aligning to TRBD2. This CDR3 is 13 amino acids long. V lost 1 base to trimming and J lost 7 bases; unmatched junction nucleotides: 2. Germline V CDR1 and CDR2: SGHVS, FQNEAQ. The CDR3 DNA reads as TGTGCCAGCAGCTTAGTTAGCGGGTATACGCAGTATTTT. Translated: CASSLVSGYTQYF.

This clone was counted a few times. The chain links TRBV5-8 to TRBJ2-2; 10 bases line up with TRBD2. J gave up 0 bases and V 4 bases, and 0 bases lay outside the gene matches. The CDR3 contains 15 residues. Germline V CDR1 and CDR2: SGHTS, YDEGEE. The CDR3 DNA is TGTGCCAGCAGCGGACTAGCGGCGAACACCGGGGAGCTGTTTTTT. Translating it yields CASSGLAANTGELFF.

The chain couples TRBV15 to TRBJ2-2; perhaps TRBD2 as D (6 bases). Trimming shortened V by 4 bases and J by 6 bases, and 15 bases separated the two germline ends. The germline CDR1 and CDR2 sequences are LNHNV and YYDKDF (reference sequence). This CDR3 has 15 residues. The chain's CDR3 is CATSTGREDSGELFF. The CDR3 DNA follows: TGTGCCACCAGCACAGGCAGGGAGGATTCCGGGGAGCTGTTTTTT.

Of note for this clone: This same CDR3 is encoded by further DNA sequences in the sample. The chain links TRBV5-1 to TRBJ2-1; possibly TRBD2 for D (5 bases). The germline gives CDR1 SGHRS, CDR2 YFSETQ. V was trimmed by 6 bases and J by 8 bases, leaving 18 bases between them. The CDR3 has 14 residues. The CDR3 nucleotides are TGCGCCAGCACCCGAGGTGGGGTCGGGGATGAGCAGTTCTTC. Encoded protein: CASTRGGVGDEQFF.

This chain uses TRBV9 with TRBJ2-7; TRBD2 might be the D (7 bases). In germline, CDR1 is SGDLS, CDR2 YYNGEE. V was cut by 3 bases and J by 4 bases, with 20 bases left in between. This CDR3 is built from 16 residues. The CDR3 is CASSAAPEGGLYEQYF. CDR3 DNA sequence: TGTGCCAGCAGCGCAGCACCGGAGGGGGGGCTGTACGAGCAGTACTTC.

V gene TRBV18 combines with J gene TRBJ2-6; D is perhaps TRBD1 or TRBD2 (5 bases each). Trimming shortened V by 2 bases and J by 3 bases, and 11 bases separated the two germline ends. CDR3 length: 16 residues. Germline lookup yields CDR1 KGHSH and CDR2 LQKENI. The CDR3 nucleotides are TGTGCCAGCTCACCAAGTTGGGGGAATGGGGCCAACGTCCTGACTTTC. Protein product: CASSPSWGNGANVLTF. Variable domain in full (rest from reference TRBV18 and TRBJ2-6): NAGVMQNPRHLVRRRGQEARLRCSPMKGHSHVYWYRQLPEEGLKFMVYLQKENIIDESGMPKERFSAEFPKEGPSILRIQQVVRGDSAAYFCASSPSWGNGANVLTFGAGSRLTVL.